The T cell receptor beta chain under discussion was sequenced for a study of immune evolution from preneoplasia to lung adenocarcinoma. Findings of the study overall: KRAS-mutant nodules had the highest T cell clonality.

Assay used: immunoSEQ multiplex PCR; TCRdb lists only in-frame clones, some missing. The table lists approximately 17,000 clones, 75% to 90% of them singletons, with 2% to 3% in the top ten. Concerning this clone itself: Antigen specificity is unknown. A read error may account for a junction end that differs from germline.

Premalignant or tumor cells were enriched by macro-dissection after pathologic assessment. This CDR3 is built from 15 residues. From germline, CDR1 is MGHDK and CDR2 SYGVNS. The chain couples TRBV25-1 to TRBJ2-7, with D perhaps assigned TRBD1 or TRBD2 (6 bases each). This TCR derives from a person aged 70 to 79 with invasive lung adenocarcinoma. The specimen sequenced was FFPE invasive lung adenocarcinoma tissue. In DNA, the CDR3 is TGTACCAGCAGTGTGCCCGGGGGCGGGACCTACGAGCAGTACTTC. This gives the protein CTSSVPGGGTYEQYF.